The following is a TCR beta chain sequence with its context. Method: immunoSEQ multiplex PCR; TCRdb's copy keeps in-frame clones and lacks some. The data contain a few hundred thousand clones, 90% of them singletons. The data stem from a study of Ad26.COV2.S vaccination and SARS-CoV-2 variants. The treatment denotes: roughly 20 received Ad26.COV2.S at low or high dose, single or two shots; about five received placebo; per-sample allocation not given. Samples came from day 63 after the first vaccine or placebo injection. With V trimmed by 1 base and J by 2 bases, 8 bases remained unmatched. The CDR3 runs to 18 residues. Germline assignment: CDR1 LGHNA and CDR2 YSLEER.

This chain connects TRBV4-3 to TRBJ2-3; 11 bases fit TRBD2. Source: peripheral blood, taken in a trial of Ad26.COV2.S vaccine versus placebo. This receptor was obtained from a person aged 18-65 years who received the Ad26.COV2.S COVID-19 vaccine or a placebo. The CDR3 nucleotides are TGCGCCAGCAGCCAAGTGTGGCTAGCGGGAGGCACCACAGATACGCAGTATTTT. It yields the protein CASSQVWLAGGTTDTQYF.